This is a list of T cell receptor beta chains from one sample in a study of blood T cells in healthy people across ages. TCRdb analysed the 5' RACE reads with MiXCR anew, one entry per CDR3 protein. This sample has fewer than 2,000,000 distinct CDR3 sequences; roughly a third occur once, and the top ten carry approximately 11%. The sequenced material came from blood. The receptor set was obtained from a woman aged 25-40 years in good health. Both conserved end residues are part of each CDR3. Fields, in order: J gene, clone size, V gene, D gene, CDR3 DNA, CDR3 protein. A D gene is named only where the DNA matches it firmly. Clone size is given for some rows only: seen once, a few or many times, or a class if the clone is expanded.

TRBJ2-1,NA,TRBV7-9,TRBD2,TGTGCCAGCAGCTTAGGGTCGGGAGGACCCTCCTACAATGAGCAGTTCTTC,CASSLGSGGPSYNEQFF
TRBJ2-1,NA,TRBV11-2,TRBD2,TGTGCCAGCAGCCCGCAGCGGGGAGGGAGGTACAATGAGCAGTTCTTC,CASSPQRGGRYNEQFF
TRBJ2-3,few,TRBV7-9,NA,TGTGCCAGCAGCTGGCCCCTGAGACAGGCTTTCAGCACAGATACGCAGTATTTT,CASSWPLRQAFSTDTQYF
TRBJ1-2,once,TRBV7-2,NA,TGTGCCAGCAGCCCCCTTTTTGGTGGCTGCACCTTC,CASSPLFGGCTF
TRBJ2-3,NA,TRBV6-4,NA,TGTGCCAGCAGCTATGCCTCGGGCGAAGTGCCGTTAAGCACAGATACGCAGTATTTT,CASSYASGEVPLSTDTQYF
TRBJ2-4,few,TRBV25-1,NA,TGTGCCAGCAGTGATCGAAACATTCAGTACTTC,CASSDRNIQYF
TRBJ2-3,few,TRBV9,NA,TGTGCCAGCAGCGTAGCTGGGGGGGCTATGGCAGATACGCAGTATTTT,CASSVAGGAMADTQYF
TRBJ2-7,many,TRBV20-1,TRBD1,TGCAGCGCCCGGGACAGGGGGCGCGAGCAGTACTTC,CSARDRGREQYF
TRBJ2-3,many,TRBV29-1,TRBD1,TGCAGCCGGGACAGGGGAAATTGTGCCACAGATACGCAGTATTTT,CSRDRGNCATDTQYF
TRBJ2-7,many,TRBV3-1,NA,TGTGCCAGCAGCCAAGATGCGGCGCTCTCCTACGAGCAGTACTTC,CASSQDAALSYEQYF
TRBJ1-5,NA,TRBV5-1,TRBD1,TGCGCCAGCAGCTTGGATGGGGACAGGGGGCAGCCCCAGCATTTT,CASSLDGDRGQPQHF
TRBJ2-3,few,TRBV9,NA,TGTGCCAGCAACCCTTGGGCGGGATTTACAGATACGCAGTATTTT,CASNPWAGFTDTQYF
TRBJ2-3,NA,TRBV5-1,NA,TGCGCCAGCAGCCCTGGGATCCCCTCAGATACGCAGTATTTT,CASSPGIPSDTQYF
TRBJ1-1,NA,TRBV6-6,NA,TGTGCCAGCAGTAAAAGGTTGGATAACACTGAAGCTTTCTTT,CASSKRLDNTEAFF
TRBJ2-1,NA,TRBV5-1,TRBD2,TGCGCCAGCAGCTTACTAGCGGGGAATCCTTCCTACAATGAGCAGTTCTTC,CASSLLAGNPSYNEQFF
TRBJ2-7,NA,TRBV7-9,TRBD1,TGTGCCAGCAGCCCGGGACAGGGGTTGGGGGAGCAGTACTTC,CASSPGQGLGEQYF
TRBJ2-5,NA,TRBV24-1,NA,TGTGCCACCAGGCTTCAAACGTACCAAGAGACCCAGTACTTC,CATRLQTYQETQYF
TRBJ1-6,few,TRBV28,NA,TGTGCCAGCAGTTTACAGGGTCCCCCTATCTCCTATAATTCACCCCTCCACTTT,CASSLQGPPISYNSPLHF
TRBJ2-1,NA,TRBV6-1,NA,TGTGCCAGCACCAAGCACGAGACAGGTGCTTACTCCTACAATGAGCAGTTCTTC,CASTKHETGAYSYNEQFF
TRBJ1-6,NA,TRBV6-7,NA,TGTGCCAGCAGCCCAAGACCGCAGAGAGCCCTCCACTTT,CASSPRPQRALHF
TRBJ2-7,many,TRBV13,TRBD2,TGTGCCAGCAGCTCCACAATGGGACTAGCTGTCTACGAGCAGTACTTC,CASSSTMGLAVYEQYF
TRBJ2-3,few,TRBV9,TRBD1,TGTGCCAGCAGCGCTCCACAGGGGGCGCCGATCCTCTTGGATACGCAGTATTTT,CASSAPQGAPILLDTQYF
TRBJ2-5,NA,TRBV6-1,NA,TGTGCCAGCAGAAAAAAAGGAGGGGCTGTCCTCTTGGGGCATCAAGAGACCCAGTACTTC,CASRKKGGAVLLGHQETQYF
TRBJ2-5,NA,TRBV27,NA,TGTGCCAGCCGCACTAGTAACCTCGAGACCCAGTACTTC,CASRTSNLETQYF
TRBJ2-7,NA,TRBV3-1,TRBD2,TGTGCCAGCAGCCACACGGGGGAGGGCTCCTACGAGCAGTACTTC,CASSHTGEGSYEQYF
TRBJ2-7,many,TRBV20-1,TRBD1,TGCAGTGCCGCAAAGAGAAGACAGGGCGGGTTAGGCGAGCAGTACTTC,CSAAKRRQGGLGEQYF
TRBJ1-1,NA,TRBV6-6,NA,TGTGCCAGCAGACCGCCCCAGGGAATGAACACTGAAGCTTTCTTT,CASRPPQGMNTEAFF
TRBJ2-7,NA,TRBV28,NA,TGTGCCAGCAGGCCGGGAAACATGGGGCCTTACGAGCAGTACTTC,CASRPGNMGPYEQYF
TRBJ2-3,NA,TRBV7-2,TRBD2,TGTGCCAGCAGCCTATCGACTAGCGGGGGGACCGCAGATACGCAGTATTTT,CASSLSTSGGTADTQYF
TRBJ2-1,NA,TRBV3-1,TRBD2,TGTGCCAGCAGCCGCCTGCAGGGACTAGCGGGAAAGGAGCAGTTCTTC,CASSRLQGLAGKEQFF
TRBJ2-5,few,TRBV9,NA,TGTGCCAGCAGCGTAGAACAAGGGAGTCTCTGGGAGACCCAGTACTTC,CASSVEQGSLWETQYF
TRBJ2-5,few,TRBV5-1,NA,TGCGCCAGCAGGTTTCAGGGAGAGGAGACCCAGTACTTC,CASRFQGEETQYF
TRBJ2-7,many,TRBV20-1,NA,TGCAGTGCTAGAGATACAAGGGGAGCGATCTACGAGCAGTACTTC,CSARDTRGAIYEQYF
TRBJ2-1,many,TRBV7-3,NA,TGTGCCAGCAGCCAGATCGGGACACCATACAATGAGCAGTTCTTC,CASSQIGTPYNEQFF
TRBJ2-7,NA,TRBV6-1,TRBD2,TGTGCCAGCAAACGGACTAGCGGGCCCTACGTGCAGTACTTC,CASKRTSGPYVQYF
TRBJ1-2,NA,TRBV9,TRBD1,TGTGCCAGCAGCGTGACAGGGAATGCTAACTATGGCTACACCTTC,CASSVTGNANYGYTF
TRBJ1-6,many,TRBV6-1,TRBD1,TGTGCCAGCATGGCAGGGGGAAATTCACCCCTCCACTTT,CASMAGGNSPLHF
TRBJ2-1,few,TRBV24-1,NA,TGTGCCACCAGTGACCACGGACAAGAGCAGTTCTTC,CATSDHGQEQFF
TRBJ1-3,NA,TRBV29-1,TRBD1,TGCAGCGTTTCACAGGGGACCTCTGGAAACACCATATATTTT,CSVSQGTSGNTIYF
TRBJ1-2,few,TRBV5-1,NA,TGCGCCAGCAGCTTGGAGGGGCTGGTCTATGGCTACACCTTC,CASSLEGLVYGYTF
TRBJ1-1,NA,TRBV7-9,TRBD1,TGTGCCAGCAGCGATGGACAGGGTCTAAACACTGAAGCTTTCTTT,CASSDGQGLNTEAFF
TRBJ2-1,few,TRBV25-1,NA,TGTGCCAGCGGCGGGACTCACTACAATGAGCAGTTCTTC,CASGGTHYNEQFF
TRBJ2-5,NA,TRBV7-7,TRBD2,TGTGCCAGCAGCTCTAGCGGGGGGGCCATCAATGAGCAGTACTTC,CASSSSGGAINEQYF
TRBJ1-4,few,TRBV5-1,TRBD1,TGCGCCAGCAGACCGGGACAGGGTAATGAAAAACTGTTTTTT,CASRPGQGNEKLFF
TRBJ2-1,many,TRBV7-3,TRBD2,TGTGCCAGCAGTGAAACTAGCGGGGTAGGCCAGCAGTTCTTC,CASSETSGVGQQFF
TRBJ1-6,NA,TRBV12-3/TRBV12-4,NA,TGTGCCAGCAGCTGGGAGGGTTCGGCCCTCCACTTT,CASSWEGSALHF
TRBJ2-2,NA,TRBV20-1,NA,TGCAGTGCTAGAGATGCCTGGAGGCATAACACCGGGGAGCTGTTTTTT,CSARDAWRHNTGELFF
TRBJ2-5,NA,TRBV4-1,TRBD2,TGCGCCGGCAGCCAACCTACTAGCGGGAAAAAGACCCAGTACTTC,CAGSQPTSGKKTQYF
TRBJ1-6,NA,TRBV7-3,NA,TGTGCCAGCAGCTCCCACGGACCGGGGAATTCACCCCTCCACTTT,CASSSHGPGNSPLHF